This T cell receptor (beta chain) was recorded in a study of shared clonotypes between healthy human individuals. Looking at the study overall: Three men and two women, aged 18 to 49, were donors.

A single count supports this clone. Other DNA sequences in this specimen translate into the identical CDR3. At a deep level, the assay was run. As originally analysed: Junction-only immunoSEQ sequences carried no quality scores, so filtering differed. Only in-frame clones appear in the TCRdb table, and some are missing; sequencing was by immunoSEQ multiplex PCR. That table gives V, J and clone size, and the DNA gave D and trimming. The sample has about half a million clones, over 70% seen once. V lost 1 base to trimming and J lost 5 bases, with 6 bases between them. Germline assignment: CDR1 SGHAT and CDR2 FQNNGV. The CDR3 totals 13 residues.

This chain uses TRBV11-2 with TRBJ2-1; D is undetermined. The sequence was collected from a middle-aged woman in good health. Some clones in this sample may be carry-over from other donors' samples. Sequencing input: PBMCs. The CDR3 DNA reads as TGTGCCAGCAGCTTAGGGCGAAACAATGAGCAGTTCTTC. As protein: CASSLGRNNEQFF. The full variable domain, in which reference TRBV11-2 and TRBJ2-1 provide the parts outside the CDR3, is EAGVAQSPRYKIIEKRQSVAFWCNPISGHATLYWYQQILGQGPKLLIQFQNNGVVDDSQLPKDRFSAERLKGVDSTLKIQPAKLEDSAVYLCASSLGRNNEQFFGPGTRLTVL.